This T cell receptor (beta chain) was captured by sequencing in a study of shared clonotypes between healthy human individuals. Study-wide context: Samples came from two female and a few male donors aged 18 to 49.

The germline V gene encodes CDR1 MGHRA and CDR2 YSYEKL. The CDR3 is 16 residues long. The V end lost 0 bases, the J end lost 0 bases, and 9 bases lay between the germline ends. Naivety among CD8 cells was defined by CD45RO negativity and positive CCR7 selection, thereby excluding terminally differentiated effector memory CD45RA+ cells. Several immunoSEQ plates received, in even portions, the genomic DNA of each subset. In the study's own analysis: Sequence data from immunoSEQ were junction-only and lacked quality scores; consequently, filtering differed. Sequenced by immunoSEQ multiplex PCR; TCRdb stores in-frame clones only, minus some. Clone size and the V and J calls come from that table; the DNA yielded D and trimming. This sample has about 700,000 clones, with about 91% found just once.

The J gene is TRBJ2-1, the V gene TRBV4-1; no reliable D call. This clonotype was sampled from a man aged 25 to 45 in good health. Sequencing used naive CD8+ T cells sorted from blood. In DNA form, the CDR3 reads TGCGCCAGCAGCCAAGAATACCGGAGCTCCTACAATGAGCAGTTCTTC. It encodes CASSQEYRSSYNEQFF.